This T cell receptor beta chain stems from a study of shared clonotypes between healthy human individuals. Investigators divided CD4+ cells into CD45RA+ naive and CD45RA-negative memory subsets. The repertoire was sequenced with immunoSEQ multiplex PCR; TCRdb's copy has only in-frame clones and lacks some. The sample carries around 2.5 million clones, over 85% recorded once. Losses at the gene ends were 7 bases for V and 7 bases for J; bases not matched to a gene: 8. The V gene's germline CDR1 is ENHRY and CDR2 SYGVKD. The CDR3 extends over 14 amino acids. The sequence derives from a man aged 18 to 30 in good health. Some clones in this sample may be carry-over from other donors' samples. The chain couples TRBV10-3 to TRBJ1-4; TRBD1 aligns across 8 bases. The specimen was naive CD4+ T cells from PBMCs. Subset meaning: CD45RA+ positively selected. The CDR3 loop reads CAIKGQGAGEKLFF. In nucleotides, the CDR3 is TGTGCCATCAAGGGCCAGGGGGCGGGTGAAAAACTGTTTTTT.